Listed here are 9 T cell receptor beta chains from one sample, sequenced in a study of T cells in Graves' hyperthyroidism and ophthalmopathy. The source material, RNA transcripts, was used to amplify TCR beta CDR3 regions. The HTBI set primed first-round TCR CDR3 RT-PCR. Using its own MiXCR run on the multiplex PCR reads, TCRdb lists one record per CDR3 protein. The sample has a few hundred thousand distinct CDR3 sequences; roughly a fifth are singletons. Sequencing was carried out using blood. These receptors all stem from a woman aged 45-65 years with Graves' hyperthyroidism.

This clonotype has only a few counts. The chain couples TRBV12-3 or TRBV12-4 to TRBJ1-2; tentative D call: TRBD1 (5 bases). The CDR3 is 13 amino acids. V was cut by 6 bases and J by 6 bases, with 14 bases left in between. DNA for the CDR3: TGTGCCAGCAGGGGGGAACCCGTACATGGCTACACCTTC. Its protein is CASRGEPVHGYTF.

This clonotype was counted between two and nine times. The rearrangement uses TRBV27 and TRBJ1-2, with D perhaps TRBD1 (5 bases). This CDR3 has 15 amino acids. CDR1 is MNHEY and CDR2 is SMNVEV in the germline V gene (reference sequence). The germline V and J ends were trimmed by 2 bases and 4 bases, with 14 bases remaining between them. The CDR3 DNA reads TGTGCCAGCAGTTTAAGGGGTGGGTTCTCCTATGGCTACACCTTC. This translates into CASSLRGGFSYGYTF.

The chain carries TRBV5-1 and TRBJ1-4; 7 bases agree with TRBD1. The CDR3 loop spans 16 amino acids. Germline trimming cut 0 bases from V and 4 bases from J; bases unmatched to any gene: 6. CDR1 and CDR2 from the germline V gene are SGHRS and YFSETQ. Here the CDR3 reads CASSLAVGTDNEKLFF. The CDR3 coding sequence is TGCGCCAGCAGCTTGGCCGTCGGGACAGATAATGAAAAACTGTTTTTT.

V usage is TRBV28 and J usage is TRBJ1-1, with D uncertain. Germline CDR1 MDHEN, CDR2 SYDVKM. V was cut by 5 bases and J by 4 bases, with 8 bases left in between. The CDR3 has 12 amino acids. The CDR3 DNA is TGTGCCAGCAGTAAATCTCTCACTGAAGCTTTCTTT. It specifies CASSKSLTEAFF.

The sample holds a few counts of this clonotype. A much larger clone lies one base from this, so it may be a read error. This chain links TRBV7-3 with TRBJ2-7; D remains unclear. CDR1 and CDR2 from the germline V gene are SGHTA and FQGTGA. This CDR3 spans 14 amino acids. The CDR3 loop is CASSLDEVQYERYF. CDR3 nucleotides: TGTGCCAGCAGCTTAGACGAAGTACAATACGAGCGGTACTTC.

This clonotype was picked up many times. The gene calls are TRBV20-1 and TRBJ2-7; D may correspond to TRBD1 or TRBD2 (5 bases each). The CDR3 contains 12 residues. Looked up from germline, CDR1 is DFQATT and CDR2 is SNEGSKA (reference sequence). Deletions cut 5 bases from V and 3 bases from J, with 11 bases between. The CDR3 spells CSAWGRIYEQYF. The CDR3 nucleotides are TGCAGTGCTTGGGGACGGATCTACGAGCAGTACTTC.

The V gene is TRBV12-3 or TRBV12-4, the J gene TRBJ2-7; tentatively, D is TRBD2 (5 bases). V shed 7 bases and J shed 0 bases, with 13 bases lying between them. This CDR3 is 14 amino acids long. This CDR3 reads CASTRSGLSYEQYF. DNA of the CDR3: TGTGCCAGCACGAGGAGCGGTCTCTCCTACGAGCAGTACTTC.

This clonotype has ten or more counts. The chain uses TRBV24-1 and TRBJ2-7, with a tentative D call TRBD2 (6 bases). There are 14 residues in the CDR3. V was clipped by 2 bases and J by 4 bases, with 11 bases between them. CDR1 and CDR2 (germline): KGHDR, SFDVKD. This CDR3 reads CATSDSGGRYEQYF. CDR3 in DNA: TGTGCCACCAGTGATTCCGGGGGACGATACGAGCAGTACTTC.

The rearrangement joins TRBV20-1 to TRBJ2-3, with 10 nucleotides matching TRBD2. Trimming cost V 0 bases and J 3 bases; bases outside gene matches: 6. CDR1 is DFQATT and CDR2 is SNEGSKA in the germline V gene (reference sequence). This CDR3 contains 16 residues. In DNA form, the CDR3 reads TGCAGTGCTAGAGAACAGGGACTAGCGAGGACAGATACGCAGTATTTT. Translating gives CSAREQGLARTDTQYF.